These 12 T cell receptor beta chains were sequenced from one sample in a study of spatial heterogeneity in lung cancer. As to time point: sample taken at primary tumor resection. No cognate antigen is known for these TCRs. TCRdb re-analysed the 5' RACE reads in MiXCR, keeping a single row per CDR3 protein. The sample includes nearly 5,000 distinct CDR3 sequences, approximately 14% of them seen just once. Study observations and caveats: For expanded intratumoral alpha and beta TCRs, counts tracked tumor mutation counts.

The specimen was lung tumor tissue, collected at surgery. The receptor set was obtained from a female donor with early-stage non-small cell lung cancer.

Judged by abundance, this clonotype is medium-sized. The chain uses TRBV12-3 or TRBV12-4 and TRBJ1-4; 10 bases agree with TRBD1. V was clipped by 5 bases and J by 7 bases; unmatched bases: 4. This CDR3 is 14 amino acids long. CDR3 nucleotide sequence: TGTGCCAGCAGTCCCGGGACAGGGGTTGAAAAACTGTTTTTT. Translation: CASSPGTGVEKLFF.

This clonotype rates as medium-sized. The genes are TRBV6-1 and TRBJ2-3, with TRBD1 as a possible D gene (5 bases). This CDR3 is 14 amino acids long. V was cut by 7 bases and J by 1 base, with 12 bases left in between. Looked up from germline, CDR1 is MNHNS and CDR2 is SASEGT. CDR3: CASKTAEGTDTQYF. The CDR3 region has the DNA TGTGCCAGCAAGACAGCCGAGGGCACAGATACGCAGTATTTT.

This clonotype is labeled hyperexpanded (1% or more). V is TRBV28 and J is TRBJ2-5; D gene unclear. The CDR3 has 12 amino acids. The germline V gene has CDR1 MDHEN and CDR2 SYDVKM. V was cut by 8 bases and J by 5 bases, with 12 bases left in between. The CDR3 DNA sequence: TGTGCCAGCGCTCCGGTCACGGAGACCCAGTACTTC. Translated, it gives CASAPVTETQYF.

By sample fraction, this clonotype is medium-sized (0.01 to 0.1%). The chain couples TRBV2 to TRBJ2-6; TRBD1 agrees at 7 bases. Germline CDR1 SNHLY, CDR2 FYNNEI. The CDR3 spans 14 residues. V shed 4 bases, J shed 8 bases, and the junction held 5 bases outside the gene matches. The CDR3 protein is CASSGQGLTNVLTF. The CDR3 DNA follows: TGTGCCAGCAGTGGACAGGGATTGACCAACGTCCTGACTTTC.

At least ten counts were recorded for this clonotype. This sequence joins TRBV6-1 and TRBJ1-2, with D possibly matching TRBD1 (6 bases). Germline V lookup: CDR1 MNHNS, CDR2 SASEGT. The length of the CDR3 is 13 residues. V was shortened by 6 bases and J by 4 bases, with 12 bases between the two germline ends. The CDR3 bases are TGTGCCAGCAGGGTCTCAGGGGCCTATGGCTACACCTTC. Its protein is CASRVSGAYGYTF.

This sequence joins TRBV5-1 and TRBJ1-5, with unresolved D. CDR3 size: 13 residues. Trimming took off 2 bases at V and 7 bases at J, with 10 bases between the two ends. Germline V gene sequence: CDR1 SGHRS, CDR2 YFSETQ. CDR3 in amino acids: CASSLSSGQPQHF. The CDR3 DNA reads TGCGCCAGCAGCTTATCCTCAGGCCAGCCCCAGCATTTT.

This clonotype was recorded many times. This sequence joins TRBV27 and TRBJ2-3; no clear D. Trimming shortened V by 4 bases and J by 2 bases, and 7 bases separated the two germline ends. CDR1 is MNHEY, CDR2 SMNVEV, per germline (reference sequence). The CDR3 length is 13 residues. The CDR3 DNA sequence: TGTGCCAGCAGTTCCCCCCCCACAGATACGCAGTATTTT. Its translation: CASSSPPTDTQYF.

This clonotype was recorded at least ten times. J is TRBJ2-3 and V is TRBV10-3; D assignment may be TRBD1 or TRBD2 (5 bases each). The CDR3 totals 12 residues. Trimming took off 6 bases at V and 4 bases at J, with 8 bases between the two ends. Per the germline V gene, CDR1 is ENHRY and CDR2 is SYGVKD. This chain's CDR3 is CAIRRGSDTQYF. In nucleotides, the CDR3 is TGTGCCATCAGGAGGGGATCAGATACGCAGTATTTT.

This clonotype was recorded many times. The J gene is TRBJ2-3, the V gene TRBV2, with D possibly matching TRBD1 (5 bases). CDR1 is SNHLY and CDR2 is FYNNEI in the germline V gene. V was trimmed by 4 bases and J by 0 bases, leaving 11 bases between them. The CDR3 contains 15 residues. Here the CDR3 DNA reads TGTGCCAGCAGTGGGGCAGGGTTCAGCACAGATACGCAGTATTTT. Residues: CASSGAGFSTDTQYF.

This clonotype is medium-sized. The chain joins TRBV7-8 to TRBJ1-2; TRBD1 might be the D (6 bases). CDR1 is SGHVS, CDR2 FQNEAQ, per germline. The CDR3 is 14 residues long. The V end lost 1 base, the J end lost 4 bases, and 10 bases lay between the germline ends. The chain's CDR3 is CASSLGRGPYGYTF. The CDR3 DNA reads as TGTGCCAGCAGCTTAGGCAGGGGCCCCTATGGCTACACCTTC.

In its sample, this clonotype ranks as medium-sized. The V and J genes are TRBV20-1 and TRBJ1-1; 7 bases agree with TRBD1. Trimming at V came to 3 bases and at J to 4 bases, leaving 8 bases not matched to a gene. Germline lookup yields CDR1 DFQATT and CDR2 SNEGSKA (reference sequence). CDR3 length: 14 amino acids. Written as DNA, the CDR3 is TGCAGTGCTAGGCCCAGGGGGGTCGGCACTGAAGCTTTCTTT. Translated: CSARPRGVGTEAFF.

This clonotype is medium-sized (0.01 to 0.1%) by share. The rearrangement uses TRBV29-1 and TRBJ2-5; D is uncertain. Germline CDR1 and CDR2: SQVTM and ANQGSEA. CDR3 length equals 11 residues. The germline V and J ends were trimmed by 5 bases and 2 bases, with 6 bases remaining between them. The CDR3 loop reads CSVSRQETQYF. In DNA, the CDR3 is TGCAGCGTTTCTCGGCAAGAGACCCAGTACTTC. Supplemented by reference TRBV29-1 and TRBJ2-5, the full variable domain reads SAVISQKPSRDICQRGTSLTIQCQVDSQVTMMFWYRQQPGQSLTLIATANQGSEATYESGFVIDKFPISRPNLTFSTLTVSNMSPEDSSIYLCSVSRQETQYFGPGTRLLVL.